This entry concerns a single TCR beta chain. Germline loops: CDR1 LNHDA, CDR2 SQIVND (reference sequence). Trimming removed 5 bases from V and 5 bases from J; junction bases left unmatched: 8. The CDR3 runs 15 residues. This sample is drawn from a study of blood T cell repertoires in COVID-19. Overall study: The samples span acute and convalescent COVID-19 from the United States, Italy and Spain. Nucleic acid was either cDNA or gDNA, and it came from T cells, B-cell-depleted T cells, or PBMCs.

In Seattle, patients joined the study during active infection and were tracked longitudinally. Per the authors' pipeline: Estimation of nucleated cell counts was performed using reference gene primer amplification. Data came from immunoSEQ multiplex PCR; TCRdb stores just in-frame clones and leaves some out. V and J calls plus clone size are reproduced from that table; the DNA served to infer D and trimming. This sample has 250,000 to 350,000 clones, with approximately 85% found just once. The sequencing input was peripheral blood. This chain uses TRBV19 with TRBJ2-7, with TRBD1 matching 11 bases. The clonotype was recovered from a human donor with COVID-19, enrolled during active disease. The donor label of this sample is uncertain. In DNA form, the CDR3 reads TGTGCCAGTAGTGTCCGGGACAGGGGGGGAGACGAGCAGTACTTC. Its protein product is CASSVRDRGGDEQYF.